This T cell receptor beta chain was sequenced in a study of metastatic and nonmetastatic thyroid tumors. Study-wide results and caveats: The reported finding was significantly higher TCR beta diversity in malignant thyroid tumors relative to benign nodules, in blood and tumor.

In the authors' workflow: The distant-metastasis classifier for papillary thyroid cancer was built from CDR3 differences across clinicopathological groups. Via MiXCR, TCRdb re-called the PCR reads. The V and J calls were determined by TCRdb, not by the authors. The profile covers tens of thousands of clones, with about 33% appearing a single time and about 16% taken by the ten largest. Concerning this clone: Its antigen is unknown.

There were no patients who had received any treatment before thyroid surgery. The specimen was tumor tissue. The sequence derives from a female donor with papillary thyroid cancer or a benign thyroid nodule (not recorded which). Some clones in this sample may be carry-over from other donors' samples.

As DNA, the CDR3 is TGTGCCAGCAGCTTAGGGGCTCGTCCTGAAAAACTGTTTTTT. Translated: CASSLGARPEKLFF. The V and J genes are TRBV7-2 and TRBJ1-4; D gene unclear. The CDR3 is 14 residues long. Trimming left V 1 base short and J 7 bases short, with 10 bases between. CDR1 is SGHTA and CDR2 is FQGNSA in the germline V gene.